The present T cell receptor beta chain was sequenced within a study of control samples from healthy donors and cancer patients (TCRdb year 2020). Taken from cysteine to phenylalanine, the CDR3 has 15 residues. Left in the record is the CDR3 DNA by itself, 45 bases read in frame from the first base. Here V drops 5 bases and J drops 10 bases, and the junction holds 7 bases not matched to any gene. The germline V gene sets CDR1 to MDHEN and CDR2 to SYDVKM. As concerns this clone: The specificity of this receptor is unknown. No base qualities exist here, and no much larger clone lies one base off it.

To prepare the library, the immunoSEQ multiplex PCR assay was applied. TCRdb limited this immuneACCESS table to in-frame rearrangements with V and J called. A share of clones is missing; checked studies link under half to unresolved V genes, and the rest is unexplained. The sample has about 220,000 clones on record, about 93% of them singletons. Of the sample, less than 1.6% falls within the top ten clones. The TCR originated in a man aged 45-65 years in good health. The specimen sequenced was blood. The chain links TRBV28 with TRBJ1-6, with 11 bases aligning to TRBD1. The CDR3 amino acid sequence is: CASSPPGQGESPLHF. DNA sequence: TGTGCCAGCAGTCCGCCGGGACAGGGGGAATCACCCCTCCACTTT.